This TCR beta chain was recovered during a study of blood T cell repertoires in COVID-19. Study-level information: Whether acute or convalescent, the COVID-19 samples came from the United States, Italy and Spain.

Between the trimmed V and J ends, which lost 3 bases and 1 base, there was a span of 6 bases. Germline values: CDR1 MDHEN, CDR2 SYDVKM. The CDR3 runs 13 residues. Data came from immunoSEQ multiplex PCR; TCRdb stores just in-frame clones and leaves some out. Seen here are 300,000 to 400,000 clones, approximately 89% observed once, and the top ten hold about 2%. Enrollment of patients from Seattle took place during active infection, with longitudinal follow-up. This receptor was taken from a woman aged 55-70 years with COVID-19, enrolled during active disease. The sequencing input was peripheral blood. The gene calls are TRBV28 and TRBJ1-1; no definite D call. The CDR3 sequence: CASSFSENTEAFF. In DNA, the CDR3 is TGTGCCAGCAGTTTTTCAGAGAACACTGAAGCTTTCTTT.